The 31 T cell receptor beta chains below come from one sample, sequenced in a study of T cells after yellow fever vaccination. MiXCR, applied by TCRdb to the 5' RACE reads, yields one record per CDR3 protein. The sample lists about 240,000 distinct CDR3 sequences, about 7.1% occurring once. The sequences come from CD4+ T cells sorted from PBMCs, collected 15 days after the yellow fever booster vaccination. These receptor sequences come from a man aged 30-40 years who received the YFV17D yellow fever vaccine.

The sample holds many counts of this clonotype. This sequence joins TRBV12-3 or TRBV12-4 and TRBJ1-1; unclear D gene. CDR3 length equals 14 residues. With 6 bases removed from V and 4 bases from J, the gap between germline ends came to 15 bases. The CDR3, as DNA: TGTGCCAGCAGCCTCGTTGGGGTGGCCACTGAAGCTTTCTTT. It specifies CASSLVGVATEAFF.

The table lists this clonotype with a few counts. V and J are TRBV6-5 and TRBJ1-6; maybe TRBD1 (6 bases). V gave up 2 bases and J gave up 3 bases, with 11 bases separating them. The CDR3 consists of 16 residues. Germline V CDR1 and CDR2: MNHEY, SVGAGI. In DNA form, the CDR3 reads TGTGCCAGCAGTTACGAAAGGACAGTCTATAATTCACCCCTCCACTTT. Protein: CASSYERTVYNSPLHF.

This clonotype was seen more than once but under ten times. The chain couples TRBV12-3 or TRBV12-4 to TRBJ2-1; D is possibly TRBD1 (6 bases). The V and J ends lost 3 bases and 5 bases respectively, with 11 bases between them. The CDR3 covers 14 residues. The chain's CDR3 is CASSFQGSNNEQFF. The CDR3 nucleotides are TGTGCCAGCAGTTTTCAGGGGTCGAACAATGAGCAGTTCTTC.

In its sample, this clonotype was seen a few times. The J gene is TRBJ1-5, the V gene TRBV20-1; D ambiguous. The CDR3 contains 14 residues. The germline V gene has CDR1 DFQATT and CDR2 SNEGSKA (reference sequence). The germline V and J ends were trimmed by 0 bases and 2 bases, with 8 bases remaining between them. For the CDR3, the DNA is TGCAGTGCTAGAGATTTGTACGGCAATCAGCCCCAGCATTTT. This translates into CSARDLYGNQPQHF.

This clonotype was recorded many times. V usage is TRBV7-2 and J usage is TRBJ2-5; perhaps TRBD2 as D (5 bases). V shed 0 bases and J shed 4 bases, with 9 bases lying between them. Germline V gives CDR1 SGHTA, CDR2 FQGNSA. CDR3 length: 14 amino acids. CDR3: CASSLAVALETQYF. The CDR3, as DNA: TGTGCCAGCAGCTTAGCGGTAGCGCTAGAGACCCAGTACTTC.

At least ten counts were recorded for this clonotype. The CDR3 nucleotides are TGCAGTGCCAGTAGACTAGCGGAACACAATGAGCAGTTCTTC. Translation gives CSASRLAEHNEQFF. The rearrangement links TRBV20-1 to TRBJ2-1; 9 bases align to TRBD2. This CDR3 has 14 residues. The V segment lost 6 bases and the J segment 5 bases; nucleotides outside the gene matches: 8. Germline CDR1 and CDR2: DFQATT and SNEGSKA (reference sequence).

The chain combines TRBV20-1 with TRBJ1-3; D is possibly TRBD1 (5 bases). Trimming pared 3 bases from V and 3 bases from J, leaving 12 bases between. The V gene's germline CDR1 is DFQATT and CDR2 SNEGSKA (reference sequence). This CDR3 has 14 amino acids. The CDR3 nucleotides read TGCAGTGCTAGCAGTGACAGCAGTGGAAACACCATATATTTT. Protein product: CSASSDSSGNTIYF.

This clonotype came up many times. CDR3: CASSILGETQYF. CDR3 sequence (DNA): TGCGCCAGCAGCATCCTTGGGGAGACCCAGTACTTC. The chain joins TRBV5-1 to TRBJ2-5, with D unresolved. Germline CDR1 SGHRS, CDR2 YFSETQ. V was trimmed by 4 bases and J by 5 bases, leaving 9 bases between them. This CDR3 is 12 amino acids long.

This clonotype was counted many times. Written as DNA, the CDR3 is TGCGCCAGCAGCTTGGGCGGGAGTGTTTACGAGCAGTACTTC. Protein sequence: CASSLGGSVYEQYF. The chain is built from TRBV5-1 and TRBJ2-7, with TRBD2 matching over 7 bases. This CDR3 has 14 amino acids. Trimming cost V 0 bases and J 4 bases; bases outside gene matches: 4. Germline assignment: CDR1 SGHRS and CDR2 YFSETQ. Full variable domain (remainder filled in from reference TRBV5-1 and TRBJ2-7): KAGVTQTPRYLIKTRGQQVTLSCSPISGHRSVSWYQQTPGQGLQFLFEYFSETQRNKGNFPGRFSGRQFSNSRSEMNVSTLELGDSALYLCASSLGGSVYEQYFGPGTRLTVT.

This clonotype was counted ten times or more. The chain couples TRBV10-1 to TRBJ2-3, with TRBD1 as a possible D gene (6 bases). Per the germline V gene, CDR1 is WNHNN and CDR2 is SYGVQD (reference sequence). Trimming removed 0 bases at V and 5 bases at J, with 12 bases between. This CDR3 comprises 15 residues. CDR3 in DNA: TGCGCCAGCAGTGAGTCGGACAGCACCGGAGATACGCAGTATTTT. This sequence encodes CASSESDSTGDTQYF.

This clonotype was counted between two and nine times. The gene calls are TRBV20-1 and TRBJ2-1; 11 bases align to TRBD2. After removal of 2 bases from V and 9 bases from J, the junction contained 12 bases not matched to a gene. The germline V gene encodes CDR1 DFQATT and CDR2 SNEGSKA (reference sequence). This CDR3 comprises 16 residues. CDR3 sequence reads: CSARRLAGGVSTEQFF. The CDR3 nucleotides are TGCAGTGCTAGAAGGCTAGCGGGAGGAGTTAGTACTGAGCAGTTCTTC.

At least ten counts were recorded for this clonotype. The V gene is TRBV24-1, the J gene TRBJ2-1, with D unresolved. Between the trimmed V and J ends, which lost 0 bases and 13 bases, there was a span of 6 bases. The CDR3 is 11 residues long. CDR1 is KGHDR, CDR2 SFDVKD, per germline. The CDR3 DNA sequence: TGTGCCACCAGTGATTTGACCCGACAGTTCTTC. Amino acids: CATSDLTRQFF.

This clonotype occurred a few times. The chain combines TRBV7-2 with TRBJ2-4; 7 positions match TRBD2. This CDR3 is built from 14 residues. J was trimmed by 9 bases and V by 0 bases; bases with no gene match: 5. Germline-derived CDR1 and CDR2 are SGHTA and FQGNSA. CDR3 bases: TGTGCCAGCAGCTTAGCGAGCGGGGCTATCATTCAGTACTTC. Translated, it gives CASSLASGAIIQYF.

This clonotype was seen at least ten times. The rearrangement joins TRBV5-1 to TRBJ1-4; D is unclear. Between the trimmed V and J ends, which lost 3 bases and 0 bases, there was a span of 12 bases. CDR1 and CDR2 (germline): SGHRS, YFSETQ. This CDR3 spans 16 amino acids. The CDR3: CASSSDPLATNEKLFF. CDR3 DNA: TGCGCCAGCAGCTCGGATCCACTTGCAACTAATGAAAAACTGTTTTTT.

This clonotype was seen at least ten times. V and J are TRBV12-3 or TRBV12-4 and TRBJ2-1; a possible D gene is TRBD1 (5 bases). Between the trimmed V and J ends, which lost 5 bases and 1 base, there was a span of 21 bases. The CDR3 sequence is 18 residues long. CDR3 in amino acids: CASSPFGWQGNSYNEQFF. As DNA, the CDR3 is TGTGCCAGCAGTCCATTTGGGTGGCAGGGAAATTCCTACAATGAGCAGTTCTTC.

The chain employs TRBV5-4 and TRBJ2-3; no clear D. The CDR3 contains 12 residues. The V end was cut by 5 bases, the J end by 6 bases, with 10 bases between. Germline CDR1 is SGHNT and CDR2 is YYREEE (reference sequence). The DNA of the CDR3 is TGTGCCAGCAGAAATCAGGAGGATACGCAGTATTTT. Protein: CASRNQEDTQYF. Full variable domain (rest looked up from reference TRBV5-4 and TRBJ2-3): ETGVTQSPTHLIKTRGQQVTLRCSSQSGHNTVSWYQQALGQGPQFIFQYYREEENGRGNFPPRFSGLQFPNYSSELNVNALELDDSALYLCASRNQEDTQYFGPGTRLTVL.

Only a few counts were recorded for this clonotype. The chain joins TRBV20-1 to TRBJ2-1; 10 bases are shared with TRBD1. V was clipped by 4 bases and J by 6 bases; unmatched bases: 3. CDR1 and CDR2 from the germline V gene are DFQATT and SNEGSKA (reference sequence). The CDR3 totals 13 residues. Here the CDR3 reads CSATRDRGNEQFF. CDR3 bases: TGCAGTGCTACCCGGGACAGGGGCAATGAGCAGTTCTTC.

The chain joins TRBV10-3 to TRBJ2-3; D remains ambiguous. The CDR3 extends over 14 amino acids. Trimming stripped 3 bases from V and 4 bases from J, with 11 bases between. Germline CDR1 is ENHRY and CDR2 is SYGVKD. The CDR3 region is CAISESVRADTQYF. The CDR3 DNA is TGTGCCATCAGTGAATCGGTACGGGCAGATACGCAGTATTTT.

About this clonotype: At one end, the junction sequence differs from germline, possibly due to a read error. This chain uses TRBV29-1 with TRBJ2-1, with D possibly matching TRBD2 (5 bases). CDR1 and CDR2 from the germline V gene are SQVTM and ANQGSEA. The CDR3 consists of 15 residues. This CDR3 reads CIVEGVGAANNEQFF. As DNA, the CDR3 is TGCATCGTTGAGGGAGTGGGAGCGGCTAACAATGAGCAGTTCTTC.

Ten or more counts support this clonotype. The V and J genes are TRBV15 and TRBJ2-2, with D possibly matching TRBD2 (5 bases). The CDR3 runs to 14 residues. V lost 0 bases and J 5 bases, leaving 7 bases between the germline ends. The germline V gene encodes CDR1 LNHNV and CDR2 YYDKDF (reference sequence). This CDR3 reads CATSREEGTGELFF. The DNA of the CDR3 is TGTGCCACCAGCAGAGAAGAGGGAACCGGGGAGCTGTTTTTT.

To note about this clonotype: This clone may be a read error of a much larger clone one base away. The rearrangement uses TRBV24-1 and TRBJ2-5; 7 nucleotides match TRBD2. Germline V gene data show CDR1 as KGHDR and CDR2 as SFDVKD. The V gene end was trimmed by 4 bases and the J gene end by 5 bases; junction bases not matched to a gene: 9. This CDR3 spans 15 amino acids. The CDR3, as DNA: TGTGCCACCAGTGACCCCATCGGGGGGTTGGAGACCCAGTACTTC. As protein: CATSDPIGGLETQYF.

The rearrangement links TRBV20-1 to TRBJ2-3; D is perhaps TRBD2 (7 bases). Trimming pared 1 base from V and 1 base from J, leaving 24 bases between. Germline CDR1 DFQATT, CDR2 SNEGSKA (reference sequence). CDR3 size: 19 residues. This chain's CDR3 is CSARARGGASVGRTDTQYF. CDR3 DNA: TGCAGTGCTAGAGCTAGGGGGGGAGCCAGCGTGGGACGCACAGATACGCAGTATTTT.

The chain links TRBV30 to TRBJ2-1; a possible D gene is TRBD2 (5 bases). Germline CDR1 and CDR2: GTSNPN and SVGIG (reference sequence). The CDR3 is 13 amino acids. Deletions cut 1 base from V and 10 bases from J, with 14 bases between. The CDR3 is CAWSERAPGEQFF. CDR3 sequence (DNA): TGTGCCTGGAGTGAGAGAGCCCCGGGAGAGCAGTTCTTC.

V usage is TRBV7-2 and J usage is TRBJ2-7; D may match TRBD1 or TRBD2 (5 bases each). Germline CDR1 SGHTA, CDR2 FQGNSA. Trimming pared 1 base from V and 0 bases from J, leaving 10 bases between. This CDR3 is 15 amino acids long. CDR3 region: CASSLGGASSYEQYF. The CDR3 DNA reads TGTGCCAGCAGCTTAGGAGGGGCGAGCTCCTACGAGCAGTACTTC.

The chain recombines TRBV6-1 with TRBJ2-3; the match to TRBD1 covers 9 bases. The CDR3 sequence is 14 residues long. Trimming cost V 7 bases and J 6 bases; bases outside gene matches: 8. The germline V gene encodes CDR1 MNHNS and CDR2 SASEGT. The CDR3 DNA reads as TGTGCCAGCAAGCTAGCCGGGACAGGGGATACGCAGTATTTT. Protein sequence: CASKLAGTGDTQYF.

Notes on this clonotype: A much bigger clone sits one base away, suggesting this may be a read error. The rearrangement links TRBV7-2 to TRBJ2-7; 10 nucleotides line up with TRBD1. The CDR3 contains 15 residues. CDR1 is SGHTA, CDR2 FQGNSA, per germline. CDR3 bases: TGTGGCAGCAGCTTAGCGGGGACAGGGGTTTACGAGCAGTACTTC. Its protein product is CGSSLAGTGVYEQYF.

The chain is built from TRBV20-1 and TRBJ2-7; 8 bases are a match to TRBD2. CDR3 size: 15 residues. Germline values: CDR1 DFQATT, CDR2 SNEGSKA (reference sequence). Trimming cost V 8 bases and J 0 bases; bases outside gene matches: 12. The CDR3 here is CSLSRSGGSSYEQYF. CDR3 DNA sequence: TGCAGTCTTTCCCGGTCGGGAGGGAGCTCCTACGAGCAGTACTTC.

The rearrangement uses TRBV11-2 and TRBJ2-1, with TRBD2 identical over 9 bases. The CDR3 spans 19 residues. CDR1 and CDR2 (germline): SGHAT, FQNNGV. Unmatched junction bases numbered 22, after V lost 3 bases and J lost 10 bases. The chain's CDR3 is CASSFRATTVREGLREQFF. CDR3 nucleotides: TGTGCCAGCAGCTTCCGGGCCACGACAGTGCGGGAGGGCCTCAGAGAGCAGTTCTTC.

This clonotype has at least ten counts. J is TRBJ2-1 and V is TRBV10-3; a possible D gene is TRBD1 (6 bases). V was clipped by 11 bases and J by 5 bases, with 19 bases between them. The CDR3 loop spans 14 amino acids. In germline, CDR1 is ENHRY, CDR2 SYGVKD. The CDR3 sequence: CAVNVDSENNEQFF. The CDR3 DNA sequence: TGTGCCGTTAACGTGGACAGCGAGAACAATGAGCAGTTCTTC.

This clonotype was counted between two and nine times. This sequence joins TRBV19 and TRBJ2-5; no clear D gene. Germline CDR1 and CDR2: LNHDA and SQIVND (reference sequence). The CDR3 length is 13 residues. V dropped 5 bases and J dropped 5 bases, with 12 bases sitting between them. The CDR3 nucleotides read TGTGCCAGTAGTTCCAGGACCCGGGAGACCCAGTACTTC. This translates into CASSSRTRETQYF.

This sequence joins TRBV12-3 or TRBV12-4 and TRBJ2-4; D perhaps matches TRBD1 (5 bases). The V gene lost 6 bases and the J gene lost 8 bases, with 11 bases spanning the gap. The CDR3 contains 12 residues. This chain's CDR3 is CASRTDSDIQYF. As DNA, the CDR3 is TGTGCCAGCAGGACCGACAGCGACATTCAGTACTTC.